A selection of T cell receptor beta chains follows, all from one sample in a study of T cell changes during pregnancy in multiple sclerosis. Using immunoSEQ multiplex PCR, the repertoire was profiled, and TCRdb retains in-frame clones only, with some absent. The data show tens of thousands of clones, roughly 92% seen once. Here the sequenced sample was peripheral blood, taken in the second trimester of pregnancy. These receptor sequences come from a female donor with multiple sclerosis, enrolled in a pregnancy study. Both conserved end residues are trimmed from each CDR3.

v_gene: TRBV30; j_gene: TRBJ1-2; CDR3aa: AWSREDRGYGYT
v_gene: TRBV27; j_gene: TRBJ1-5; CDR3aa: ASSFTGMGQPQH
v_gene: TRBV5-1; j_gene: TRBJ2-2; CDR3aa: ASSFGTVTGELF
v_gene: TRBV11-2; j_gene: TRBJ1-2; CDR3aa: ASSSSGPIGYT
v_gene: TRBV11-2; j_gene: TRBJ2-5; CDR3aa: ASSYWTSGRAEEETQY
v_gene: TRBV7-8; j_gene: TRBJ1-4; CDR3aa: ASSLSWRNEKLF
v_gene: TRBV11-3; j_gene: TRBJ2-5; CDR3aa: ASSSAQGRETQY
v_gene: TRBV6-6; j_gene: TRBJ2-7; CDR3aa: ASSWGQGAKEQY
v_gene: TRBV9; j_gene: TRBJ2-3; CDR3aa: ASSVSGFADTQY
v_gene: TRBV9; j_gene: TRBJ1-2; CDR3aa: ASSVHEGAGGYT
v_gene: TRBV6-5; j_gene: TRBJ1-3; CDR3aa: ASSTRDTGRTIY
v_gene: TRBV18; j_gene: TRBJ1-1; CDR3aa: ASSPDFHTEAF
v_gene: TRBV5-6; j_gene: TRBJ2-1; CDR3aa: ASSLAGTYNEQF
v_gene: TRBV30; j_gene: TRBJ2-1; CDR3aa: AWSPGLADYTYNEQF
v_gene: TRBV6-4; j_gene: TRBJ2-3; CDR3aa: ASSPSSSGGADTQY
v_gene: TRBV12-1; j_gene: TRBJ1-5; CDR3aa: ASSGTGDQPQH
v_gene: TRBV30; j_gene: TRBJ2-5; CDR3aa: AWSGGGQAQETQY
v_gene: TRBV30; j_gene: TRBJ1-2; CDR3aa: AWSVLGQGGYT
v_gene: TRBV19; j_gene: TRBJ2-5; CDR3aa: ASSDRWSKGDQY
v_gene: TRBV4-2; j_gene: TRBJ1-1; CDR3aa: ASSQVEIGGAEAF
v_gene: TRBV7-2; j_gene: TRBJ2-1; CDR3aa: ASSPPPDSNEQF
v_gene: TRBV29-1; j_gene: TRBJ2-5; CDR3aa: SGGLAGGETQY
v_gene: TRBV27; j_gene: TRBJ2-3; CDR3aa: ASSLITVSGADTQY
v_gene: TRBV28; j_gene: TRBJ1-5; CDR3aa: ASSRQGRQH
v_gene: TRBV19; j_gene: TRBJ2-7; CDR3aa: ASSIASGAYEQY
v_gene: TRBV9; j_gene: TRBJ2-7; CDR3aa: ASSAPRQGPIYEQY
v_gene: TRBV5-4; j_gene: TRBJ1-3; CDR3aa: ASSRSLDRDSGNTIY
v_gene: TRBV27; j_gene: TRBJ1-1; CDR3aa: ASRVVRGGGDRIGEAF
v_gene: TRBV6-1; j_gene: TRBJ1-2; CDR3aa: ASSGTGVGYT
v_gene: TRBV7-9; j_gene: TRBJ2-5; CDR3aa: ASTVSGGSETQY
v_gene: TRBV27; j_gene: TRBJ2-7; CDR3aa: ASSSGQGVYEQY
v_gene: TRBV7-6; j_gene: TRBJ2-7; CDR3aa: ASSPAAGGSEQY
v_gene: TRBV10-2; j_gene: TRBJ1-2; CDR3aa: ASSQDRGGYT
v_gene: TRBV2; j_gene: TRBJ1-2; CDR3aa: ASSLEAFGGYT
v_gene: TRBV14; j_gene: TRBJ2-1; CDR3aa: ASSLPWAGESNEQF
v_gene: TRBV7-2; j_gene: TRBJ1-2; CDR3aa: ASGQNYGYT
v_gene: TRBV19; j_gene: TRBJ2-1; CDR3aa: ASSILAGNQNEQF
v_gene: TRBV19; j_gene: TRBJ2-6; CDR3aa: ASLSGANVLT
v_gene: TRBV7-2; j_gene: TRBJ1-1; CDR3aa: ASSPQMTEAF
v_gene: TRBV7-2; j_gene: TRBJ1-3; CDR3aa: ASSLKVPAEISGNTIY
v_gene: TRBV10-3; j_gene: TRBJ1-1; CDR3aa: AISRPEDRTSTEAF